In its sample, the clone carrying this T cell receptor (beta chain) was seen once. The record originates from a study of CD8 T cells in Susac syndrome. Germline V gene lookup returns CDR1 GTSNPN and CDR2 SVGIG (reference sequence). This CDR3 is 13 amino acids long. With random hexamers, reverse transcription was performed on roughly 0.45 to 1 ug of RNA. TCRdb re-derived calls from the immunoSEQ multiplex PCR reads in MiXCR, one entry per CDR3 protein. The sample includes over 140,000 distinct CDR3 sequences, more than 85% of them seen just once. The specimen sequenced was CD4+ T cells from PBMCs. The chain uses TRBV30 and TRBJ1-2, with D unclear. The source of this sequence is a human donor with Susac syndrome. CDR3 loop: CGREDRANYGYTF. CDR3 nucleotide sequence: TGTGGCCGTGAGGATCGCGCTAACTATGGCTACACCTTC.